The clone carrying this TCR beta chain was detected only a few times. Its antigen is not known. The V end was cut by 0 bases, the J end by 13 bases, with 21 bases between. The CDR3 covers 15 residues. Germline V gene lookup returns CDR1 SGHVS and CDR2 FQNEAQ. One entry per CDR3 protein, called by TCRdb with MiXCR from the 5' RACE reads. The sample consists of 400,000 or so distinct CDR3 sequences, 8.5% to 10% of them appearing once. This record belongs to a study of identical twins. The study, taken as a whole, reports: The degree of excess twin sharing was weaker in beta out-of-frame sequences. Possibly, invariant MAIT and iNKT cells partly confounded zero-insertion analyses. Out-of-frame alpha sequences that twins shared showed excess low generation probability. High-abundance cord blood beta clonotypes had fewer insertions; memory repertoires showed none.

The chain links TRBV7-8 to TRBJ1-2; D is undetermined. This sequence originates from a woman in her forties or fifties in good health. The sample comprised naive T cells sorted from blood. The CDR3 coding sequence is TGTGCCAGCAGCTTAGCGCGACTGGAATTCTCAGGTTCCACCTTC. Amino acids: CASSLARLEFSGSTF.